Sequencing of this T cell receptor (beta chain) was carried out in a study of blood T cell repertoires in COVID-19 (dated by TCRdb to the early 2020s). Study-level background: Samples from collaborators originated in the United States, Italy and Spain and spanned both the acute and convalescent phases of COVID-19. The material from the prospective study consisted of cDNA or gDNA derived from T cells, B-cell-depleted T cells, or PBMCs. Subjects who had been exposed to COVID-19, were actively infected with it, or had recovered from it provided the deeply sampled blood TCRbeta repertoires that made up the dataset. The sample metadata nearly always contained a de-identified subject ID, COVID-19 status, age in years and sex. Where available, HLA class I and class II types were obtained from metadata supplied by the sample provider rather than from assay-based typing. The repertoires were released in a freely available public database intended as a resource for research on the immune response to SARS-CoV-2. The samples were drawn from two sources: the first 160 participants of the ongoing ImmuneRACE study, and approximately 1,300 subjects contributed by 6 global collaborators. Broad study findings and their caveats: The quantity of clinical and demographic metadata differed by source and by participant and was supplied without curation.

In the case of this clone: Its antigen remains unidentified. Base qualities are not at hand, and no much larger clone is one base apart.

From the cysteine through the phenylalanine, the CDR3 covers 17 amino acids. CDR3 DNA only is kept here, 51 bases in frame from base 1. As encoded in the germline V gene, CDR1 is SGHDT while CDR2 is YYEEEE. Trimming removed 2 bases from V and 2 bases from J; the gene matches leave 10 bases unexplained. TCRbeta CDR3 regions were amplified from genomic DNA by means of the immunoSEQ Assay, a bias-controlled multiplex PCR. Per the source publication's procedure: The number of nucleated cells in each sample was estimated by amplification of reference gene primers within the assay. Sequence reads were collapsed and filtered to measure the absolute abundance of every unique TCRbeta CDR3 rearrangement. For each sample, productive Simpson clonality was calculated as the square root of Simpson's diversity index across productive rearrangements. TCRdb limited this immuneACCESS table to in-frame rearrangements with V and J called. A share of clones is missing; checked studies link under half to unresolved V genes, and the rest is unexplained. V and J calls and clone size are given by that table; D and trimming were obtained from the DNA. Recorded for this sample are 65,000 to 85,000 clones; around 89% of them occurred a single time. The ten largest clonotypes hold 2.7% of the sample.

Collaborating institutions collected whole blood in K2EDTA tubes following their own protocols. Collaborator samples were shipped for TCRbeta analysis as frozen whole blood, isolated PBMCs, or DNA extracted from either sample type. The source is a man in his forties or fifties with acute or convalescent COVID-19. The sequenced sample was peripheral blood. The sequence links TRBV5-6 to TRBJ1-3; 7 bases in the junction line up with TRBD1. The CDR3 in this case is CASSFTGADRAGNTIYF. The DNA sequence reads TGTGCCAGCAGCTTCACGGGGGCCGACAGGGCTGGAAACACCATATATTTT.